In its sample, the clone carrying this TCR beta chain was seen a few times. As yet, its antigen is unknown. The germline V and J ends were trimmed by 8 bases and 4 bases, with 8 bases remaining between them. Germline-derived CDR1 and CDR2 are MNHEY and SVGAGI. The CDR3 loop spans 11 amino acids. Regarding time point: 2015-2016 season, pre-vaccination. Cells are cTfh (non-naive CD4+CXCR5+PD-1+), split by ICOS and CD38 into double-positive or double-negative. These data come from a study of follicular helper T cells after annual influenza vaccination. Study results and limitations: Day 7 ICOS+CD38+ clones were most often found later in ICOS-CD38- cTfh cells.

The repertoire was sequenced with immunoSEQ multiplex PCR; TCRdb's copy has only in-frame clones and lacks some. The sample records 9,500 to 15,000 clones, 60% to 80% being singletons. Material: CXCR5+ CD38- circulating T follicular helper cells from blood, obtained on the day of influenza vaccination. As to subset: circulating Tfh, non-naive CD4+CXCR5+PD-1+ (ICOS+CD38+ or ICOS-CD38-). The chain combines TRBV6-5 with TRBJ1-2, with D hard to call. This receptor was obtained from an adult who received the influenza vaccine. The CDR3, as DNA: TGTGCCAGCGGAATGGGCTATGGCTACACCTTC. This encodes CASGMGYGYTF.